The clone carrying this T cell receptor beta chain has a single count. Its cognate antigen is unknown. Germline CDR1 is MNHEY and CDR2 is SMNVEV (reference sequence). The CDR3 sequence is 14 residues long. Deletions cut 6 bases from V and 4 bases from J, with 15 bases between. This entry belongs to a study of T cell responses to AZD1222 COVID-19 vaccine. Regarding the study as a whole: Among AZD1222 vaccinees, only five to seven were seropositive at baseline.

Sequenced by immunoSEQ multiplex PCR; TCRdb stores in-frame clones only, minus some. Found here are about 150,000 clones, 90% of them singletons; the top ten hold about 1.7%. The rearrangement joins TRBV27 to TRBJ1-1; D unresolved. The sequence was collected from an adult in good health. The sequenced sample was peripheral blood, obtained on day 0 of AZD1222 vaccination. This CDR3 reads CASSAVPGITEAFF. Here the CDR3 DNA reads TGTGCCAGCAGCGCAGTCCCGGGAATCACTGAAGCTTTCTTT.